The rows below give T cell receptor beta chains drawn from one sample of a study of response to subunit inactivated influenza vaccine. MiXCR, run by TCRdb on the RT-PCR reads, gives a single entry per CDR3 protein. Of roughly 540,000 distinct CDR3 sequences listed, roughly a quarter were seen once; the top ten hold 2.8%. These data were likewise used in another study, on T cells expressing NK-cell markers.

The material sequenced was CD4+ T cells sorted from PBMCs, taken 11 to 12 days after vaccination. The origin of the receptors is a man in his forties or fifties who received an inactivated influenza vaccine. CDR3s include the opening cysteine and the closing phenylalanine or tryptophan. Fields, in order: V gene, D gene, J gene, clone size, CDR3 protein, CDR3 DNA. A D gene is named only where the DNA matches it firmly. Part of the rows lack a size; the others show once, few, many or a class for expanded clones.

V: TRBV12-5; D: NA; J: TRBJ1-2; size: few; CDR3: CASGLVVGAQAYGYTF; DNA: TGTGCTAGTGGTTTGGTGGTTGGGGCGCAGGCGTATGGCTACACCTTC
V: TRBV27; D: TRBD1; J: TRBJ1-2; size: few; CDR3: CARQGAFYGYTF; DNA: TGTGCCAGACAGGGGGCATTCTATGGCTACACCTTC
V: TRBV7-3; D: TRBD2; J: TRBJ2-7; size: NA; CDR3: CASSLGGGRAYEQYF; DNA: TGTGCCAGCAGCTTAGGTGGCGGGAGGGCCTACGAGCAGTACTTC
V: TRBV10-3; D: NA; J: TRBJ2-2; size: NA; CDR3: CAIRDSGTGELFF; DNA: TGTGCCATCAGGGACAGTGGCACCGGGGAGCTGTTTTTT
V: TRBV10-2; D: NA; J: TRBJ1-5; size: few; CDR3: CASSADSGIDQPQHF; DNA: TGCGCCAGCAGTGCGGATTCGGGGATTGATCAGCCCCAGCATTTT
V: TRBV18; D: NA; J: TRBJ2-5; size: many; CDR3: CASSPLRVETQYF; DNA: TGTGCCAGCTCACCATTAAGGGTAGAGACCCAGTACTTC
V: TRBV7-9; D: TRBD1; J: TRBJ1-3; size: NA; CDR3: CASSATGSRGNTIYF; DNA: TGTGCCAGCAGCGCGACAGGGTCTCGTGGAAACACCATATATTTT
V: TRBV10-3; D: NA; J: TRBJ2-6; size: NA; CDR3: CAISESPGANVLTF; DNA: TGTGCCATCAGTGAGTCGCCTGGGGCCAACGTCCTGACTTTC
V: TRBV5-1; D: NA; J: TRBJ2-2; size: NA; CDR3: CASSLEWGESTGELFF; DNA: TGCGCCAGCAGCTTGGAATGGGGTGAAAGCACCGGGGAGCTGTTTTTT
V: TRBV6-1; D: NA; J: TRBJ2-6; size: few; CDR3: CASSETMSGANVLTF; DNA: TGTGCCAGCAGTGAAACTATGAGTGGGGCCAACGTCCTGACTTTC
V: TRBV7-6; D: NA; J: TRBJ2-1; size: NA; CDR3: CASSLAGNQPYNEQFF; DNA: TGTGCCAGCAGCTTGGCAGGCAACCAACCCTACAATGAGCAGTTCTTC
V: TRBV18; D: NA; J: TRBJ2-1; size: few; CDR3: CASGKQGVENEQFF; DNA: TGTGCCAGCGGGAAACAGGGTGTGGAGAATGAGCAGTTCTTC
V: TRBV6-1; D: NA; J: TRBJ2-5; size: NA; CDR3: CASSESAAGTQYF; DNA: TGTGCCAGCAGTGAGTCGGCAGCGGGGACCCAGTACTTC
V: TRBV5-1; D: TRBD2; J: TRBJ2-1; size: few; CDR3: CASSSSGGHYNEQFF; DNA: TGCGCCAGCAGCTCTAGCGGGGGCCACTACAATGAGCAGTTCTTC
V: TRBV5-4; D: TRBD2; J: TRBJ2-5; size: NA; CDR3: CASSVGTRQETQYF; DNA: TGTGCCAGCAGCGTCGGGACTAGACAAGAGACCCAGTACTTC
V: TRBV20-1; D: TRBD1; J: TRBJ2-7; size: few; CDR3: CSAMTGRHEQYF; DNA: TGCAGTGCTATGACAGGGCGCCACGAGCAGTACTTC
V: TRBV4-1; D: TRBD1; J: TRBJ2-7; size: NA; CDR3: CASSKTGGRSYEQYF; DNA: TGCGCCAGCAGCAAGACAGGGGGTAGGTCCTACGAGCAGTACTTC
V: TRBV12-3/TRBV12-4; D: NA; J: TRBJ2-5; size: few; CDR3: CASRQEAETQYF; DNA: TGTGCCAGCAGGCAGGAGGCGGAGACCCAGTACTTC
V: TRBV6-1; D: NA; J: TRBJ2-1; size: NA; CDR3: CASKKGGDFNEQFF; DNA: TGTGCCAGCAAAAAGGGGGGAGATTTCAATGAGCAGTTCTTC
V: TRBV20-1; D: NA; J: TRBJ2-1; size: NA; CDR3: CSATAPGFSYTYNEQFF; DNA: TGCAGTGCTACCGCCCCTGGGTTTTCCTACACCTACAATGAGCAGTTCTTC
V: TRBV5-1; D: NA; J: TRBJ1-4; size: many; CDR3: CASSTTGPTNEKLFF; DNA: TGCGCCAGCAGCACGACAGGACCAACTAATGAAAAACTGTTTTTT
V: TRBV3-1; D: TRBD2; J: TRBJ2-3; size: NA; CDR3: CASAQRGGLSTDTQYF; DNA: TGTGCCAGCGCCCAGCGGGGGGGCCTAAGCACAGATACGCAGTATTTT
V: TRBV12-3/TRBV12-4; D: NA; J: TRBJ1-6; size: few; CDR3: CASSLGPTSPLHF; DNA: TGTGCCAGCAGCCTAGGACCCACTTCACCCCTCCACTTT
V: TRBV2; D: NA; J: TRBJ1-4; size: few; CDR3: CASTVTGLGEKLFF; DNA: TGTGCCAGCACAGTAACAGGGCTGGGGGAAAAACTGTTTTTT
V: TRBV5-6; D: TRBD1; J: TRBJ2-1; size: NA; CDR3: CASSRRSRQGARNEQFF; DNA: TGTGCCAGCAGCCGACGATCACGACAGGGGGCAAGGAATGAGCAGTTCTTC
V: TRBV18; D: TRBD2; J: TRBJ2-1; size: few; CDR3: CASSPPGLGHNEQFF; DNA: TGTGCCAGCTCACCACCGGGACTAGGTCACAATGAGCAGTTCTTC
V: TRBV12-3/TRBV12-4; D: NA; J: TRBJ2-3; size: few; CDR3: CASRPSLAAAQYF; DNA: TGTGCCAGCAGGCCGTCGCTAGCAGCGGCGCAGTATTTT
V: TRBV18; D: NA; J: TRBJ1-2; size: NA; CDR3: CASSPPPGVRGYYGYTF; DNA: TGTGCCAGCTCACCCCCCCCGGGGGTCAGGGGCTATTATGGCTACACCTTC
V: TRBV6-1; D: NA; J: TRBJ1-2; size: few; CDR3: CASSAGPAGYTF; DNA: TGTGCCAGCAGTGCAGGGCCCGCGGGCTACACCTTC
V: TRBV15; D: NA; J: TRBJ2-5; size: few; CDR3: CATSRDVTGPSPGF; DNA: TGTGCCACCAGCAGAGATGTAACAGGGCCGTCCCCTGGCTTC
V: TRBV6-1; D: TRBD2; J: TRBJ2-2; size: NA; CDR3: CASRQTSGGYTGELFF; DNA: TGTGCCAGCAGACAGACTAGCGGGGGGTACACCGGGGAGCTGTTTTTT
V: TRBV20-1; D: NA; J: TRBJ2-7; size: NA; CDR3: CSAREGAYEQYF; DNA: TGCAGTGCTAGAGAGGGGGCCTACGAGCAGTACTTC
V: TRBV3-1; D: NA; J: TRBJ2-3; size: NA; CDR3: CASSRKKASLAQGGSPDTQYF; DNA: TGTGCCAGCAGCCGTAAAAAGGCTTCGCTGGCACAGGGAGGATCACCGGATACGCAGTATTTT
V: TRBV20-1; D: TRBD1; J: TRBJ2-7; size: NA; CDR3: CSALRDRDYEQYF; DNA: TGCAGTGCCCTTAGGGACAGAGACTACGAGCAGTACTTC
V: TRBV7-9; D: NA; J: TRBJ1-1; size: NA; CDR3: CASSPKTGNTEAFF; DNA: TGTGCCAGCAGTCCGAAGACAGGGAACACTGAAGCTTTCTTT
V: TRBV2; D: NA; J: TRBJ1-3; size: few; CDR3: CASSEILSGNTIYF; DNA: TGTGCCAGCAGTGAAATCCTCTCTGGAAACACCATATATTTT
V: TRBV12-3/TRBV12-4; D: NA; J: TRBJ2-7; size: NA; CDR3: CASSLALAGGPMNEQYF; DNA: TGTGCCAGCAGTTTAGCGCTTGCTGGGGGGCCGATGAACGAGCAGTACTTC
V: TRBV3-1; D: NA; J: TRBJ1-1; size: NA; CDR3: CASSQEVTFTEAFF; DNA: TGTGCCAGCAGCCAAGAAGTTACATTCACTGAAGCTTTCTTT
V: TRBV7-8; D: NA; J: TRBJ1-1; size: few; CDR3: CASSLGWGNEAFF; DNA: TGTGCCAGCAGCTTAGGGTGGGGGAATGAAGCTTTCTTT
V: TRBV20-1; D: NA; J: TRBJ2-2; size: NA; CDR3: CSARDHRSQNTGELFF; DNA: TGCAGTGCTAGAGATCACAGGTCTCAAAACACCGGGGAGCTGTTTTTT
V: TRBV5-4; D: NA; J: TRBJ1-5; size: NA; CDR3: CASSLAGDNQPQHF; DNA: TGTGCCAGCAGCTTGGCGGGGGACAATCAGCCCCAGCATTTT
V: TRBV29-1; D: TRBD2; J: TRBJ2-1; size: many; CDR3: CSVSAAGGRSEQFF; DNA: TGCAGCGTTTCCGCAGCGGGAGGTCGGAGTGAGCAGTTCTTC
V: TRBV11-2; D: TRBD2; J: TRBJ2-1; size: few; CDR3: CASAALAGGRFEQFF; DNA: TGTGCCAGCGCCGCTCTAGCGGGGGGCCGGTTTGAGCAGTTCTTC
V: TRBV20-1; D: TRBD2; J: TRBJ2-7; size: NA; CDR3: CSVTRSGRGEQYF; DNA: TGCAGTGTGACCCGTAGCGGGAGGGGCGAGCAGTACTTC
V: TRBV11-2; D: TRBD2; J: TRBJ2-7; size: once; CDR3: CASSTSGRYEQYF; DNA: TGTGCCAGCAGCACTAGCGGGAGGTACGAGCAGTACTTC
V: TRBV28; D: NA; J: TRBJ2-7; size: few; CDR3: CASIPDSRTYEQYF; DNA: TGTGCCAGCATCCCGGACAGTAGAACCTACGAGCAGTACTTC